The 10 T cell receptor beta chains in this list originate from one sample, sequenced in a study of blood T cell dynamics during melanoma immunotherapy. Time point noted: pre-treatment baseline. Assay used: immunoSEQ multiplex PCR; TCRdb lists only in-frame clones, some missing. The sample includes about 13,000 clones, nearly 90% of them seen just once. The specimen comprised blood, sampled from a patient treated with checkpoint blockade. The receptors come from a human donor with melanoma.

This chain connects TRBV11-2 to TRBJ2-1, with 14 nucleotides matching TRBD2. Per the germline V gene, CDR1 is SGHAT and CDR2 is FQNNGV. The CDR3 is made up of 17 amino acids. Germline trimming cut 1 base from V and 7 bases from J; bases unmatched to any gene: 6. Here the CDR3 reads CASSLGLAGGRSNEQFF. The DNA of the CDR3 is TGTGCCAGCAGCTTAGGACTAGCGGGAGGGAGGAGTAATGAGCAGTTCTTC.

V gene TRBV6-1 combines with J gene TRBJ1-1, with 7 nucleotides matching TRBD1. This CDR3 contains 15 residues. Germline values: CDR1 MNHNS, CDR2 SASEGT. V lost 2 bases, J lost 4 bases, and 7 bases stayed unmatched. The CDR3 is CASSELGGEGTEAFF. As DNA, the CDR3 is TGTGCCAGCAGTGAATTAGGGGGCGAGGGCACTGAAGCTTTCTTT.

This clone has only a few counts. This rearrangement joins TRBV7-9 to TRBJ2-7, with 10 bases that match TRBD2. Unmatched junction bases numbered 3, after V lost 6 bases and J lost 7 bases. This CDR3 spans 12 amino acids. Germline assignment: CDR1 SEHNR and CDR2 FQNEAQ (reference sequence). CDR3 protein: CASSWTSGEQYF. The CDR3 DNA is TGTGCCAGCAGTTGGACTAGCGGAGAGCAGTACTTC. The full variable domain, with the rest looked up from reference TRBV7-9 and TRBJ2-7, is DTGVSQNPRHKITKRGQNVTFRCDPISEHNRLYWYRQTLGQGPEFLTYFQNEAQLEKSRLLSDRFSAERPKGSFSTLEIQRTEQGDSAMYLCASSWTSGEQYFGPGTRLTVT.

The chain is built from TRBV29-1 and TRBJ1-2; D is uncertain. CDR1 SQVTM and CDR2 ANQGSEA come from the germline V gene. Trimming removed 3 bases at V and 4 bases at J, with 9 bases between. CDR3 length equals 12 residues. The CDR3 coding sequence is TGCAGCGTTGAGAGGCAAATCTATGGCTACACCTTC. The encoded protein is CSVERQIYGYTF.

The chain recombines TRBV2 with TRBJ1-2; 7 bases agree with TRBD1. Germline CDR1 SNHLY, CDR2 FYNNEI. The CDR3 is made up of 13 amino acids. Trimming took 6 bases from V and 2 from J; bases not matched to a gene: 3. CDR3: CASSPDRNYGYTF. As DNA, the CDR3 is TGTGCCAGCAGCCCGGACAGGAACTATGGCTACACCTTC.

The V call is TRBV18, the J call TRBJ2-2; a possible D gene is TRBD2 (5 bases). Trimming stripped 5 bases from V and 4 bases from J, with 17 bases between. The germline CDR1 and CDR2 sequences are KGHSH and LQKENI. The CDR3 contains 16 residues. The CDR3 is CASSILPGESTGELFF. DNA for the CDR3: TGTGCCAGCTCAATCCTCCCCGGGGAGAGCACCGGGGAGCTGTTTTTT.

CDR3 DNA sequence: TGCGCCAGCAGCTTGGAAGGCAGGGTGGGTTACGAGCAGTACTTC. Encoded protein: CASSLEGRVGYEQYF. The J gene is TRBJ2-7, the V gene TRBV5-1; perhaps TRBD1 as D (5 bases). CDR3 length: 15 residues. Trimming left V 0 bases short and J 4 bases short, with 14 bases between. Germline V gene data show CDR1 as SGHRS and CDR2 as YFSETQ. Using reference TRBV5-1 and TRBJ2-7 for the parts outside the CDR3, the full variable domain is KAGVTQTPRYLIKTRGQQVTLSCSPISGHRSVSWYQQTPGQGLQFLFEYFSETQRNKGNFPGRFSGRQFSNSRSEMNVSTLELGDSALYLCASSLEGRVGYEQYFGPGTRLTVT.

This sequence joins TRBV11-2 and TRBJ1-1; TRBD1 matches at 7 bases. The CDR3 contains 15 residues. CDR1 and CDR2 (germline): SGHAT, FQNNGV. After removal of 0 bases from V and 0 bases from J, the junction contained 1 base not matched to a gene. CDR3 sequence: CASSLDGQVNTEAFF. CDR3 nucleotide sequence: TGTGCCAGCAGCTTAGACGGACAGGTGAACACTGAAGCTTTCTTT.

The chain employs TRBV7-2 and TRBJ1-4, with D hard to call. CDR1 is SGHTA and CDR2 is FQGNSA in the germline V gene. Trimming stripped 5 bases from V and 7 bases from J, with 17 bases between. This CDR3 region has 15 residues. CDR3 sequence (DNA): TGTGCCAGCAGCCCCAAGGGTCCGGAGGGTGAAAAACTGTTTTTT. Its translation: CASSPKGPEGEKLFF.

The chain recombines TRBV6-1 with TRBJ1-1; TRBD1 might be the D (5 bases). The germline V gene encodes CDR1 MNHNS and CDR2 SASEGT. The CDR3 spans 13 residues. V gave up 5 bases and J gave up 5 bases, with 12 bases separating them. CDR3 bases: TGTGCCAGCAGTTCTAGACAGTCTACTGAAGCTTTCTTT. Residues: CASSSRQSTEAFF.